Presented here are 8 T cell receptor beta chains from one specimen sequenced in a study of PD-L1 blockade in urothelial cancer. TCRdb keeps only in-frame clones here, not all; method: immunoSEQ multiplex PCR. The sample lists roughly 40,000 clones; more than 70% were seen once. Sequenced here: PBMCs, sampled around atezolizumab (anti-PD-L1) treatment. The source of these receptors is a man in his 60s with urothelial cancer.

The chain uses TRBV30 and TRBJ1-1; tentatively, D is TRBD1 (5 bases). Trimming cost V 3 bases and J 1 base, with 6 bases left between them. Germline V CDR1 and CDR2: GTSNPN, SVGIG (reference sequence). This CDR3 is 12 amino acids long. CDR3 loop: CAWRRGNTEAFF. The CDR3 DNA reads TGTGCCTGGAGAAGGGGGAACACTGAAGCTTTCTTT.

The J gene is TRBJ1-6, the V gene TRBV2; 7 bases fit TRBD1. Germline CDR1 reads SNHLY; CDR2 reads FYNNEI. Trimming at V came to 5 bases and at J to 10 bases, leaving 11 bases not matched to a gene. The CDR3 length is 15 residues. CDR3 amino acids: CASSRQGTSGSPLHF. CDR3 bases: TGTGCCAGCAGTCGACAGGGTACCTCGGGGTCACCCCTCCACTTT.

The genes are TRBV30 and TRBJ1-5; TRBD1 is a possible D gene (5 bases). The length of the CDR3 is 15 residues. V was trimmed by 1 base and J by 2 bases, leaving 12 bases between them. CDR1 and CDR2 (germline): GTSNPN, SVGIG (reference sequence). Written as DNA, the CDR3 is TGTGCCTGGAGTGGAGCGATAGGGGGCAATCAGCCCCAGCATTTT. Amino acid sequence: CAWSGAIGGNQPQHF. Variable domain in full (rest from reference TRBV30 and TRBJ1-5): SQTIHQWPATLVQPVGSPLSLECTVEGTSNPNLYWYRQAAGRGLQLLFYSVGIGQISSEVPQNLSASRPQDRQFILSSKKLLLSDSGFYLCAWSGAIGGNQPQHFGDGTRLSIL.

The CDR3 bases are TGCGCCAGCAGCCTAGCTAGCGGGAATAATGAGCAGTTCTTC. Its protein is CASSLASGNNEQFF. The gene calls are TRBV4-1 and TRBJ2-1; 9 bases are shared with TRBD2. The ends lost 4 bases at V and 7 bases at J; junction bases unmatched: 5. Per germline, CDR1 MGHRA and CDR2 YSYEKL. This CDR3 region has 14 residues.

This sequence joins TRBV28 and TRBJ2-7, with a possible D match to TRBD1 (6 bases). Trimming stripped 6 bases from V and 3 bases from J, with 18 bases between. CDR3 size: 15 residues. Germline values: CDR1 MDHEN, CDR2 SYDVKM. CDR3 protein: CASSLTGTRSYEQYF. CDR3 nucleotide sequence: TGTGCCAGCAGCCTGACCGGGACACGGAGCTACGAGCAGTACTTC. The whole variable domain, filled in from reference TRBV28 and TRBJ2-7, reads DVKVTQSSRYLVKRTGEKVFLECVQDMDHENMFWYRQDPGLGLRLIYFSYDVKMKEKGDIPEGYSVSREKKERFSLILESASTNQTSMYLCASSLTGTRSYEQYFGPGTRLTVT.

The chain combines TRBV27 with TRBJ1-5; 7 nucleotides align to TRBD1. CDR1 is MNHEY and CDR2 is SMNVEV in the germline V gene (reference sequence). The length of the CDR3 is 16 residues. J was trimmed by 0 bases and V by 6 bases; bases with no gene match: 8. In nucleotides, the CDR3 is TGTGCCAGCAGATCTGGGACAGCCTATAGCAATCAGCCCCAGCATTTT. It encodes CASRSGTAYSNQPQHF.

The chain links TRBV11-3 to TRBJ2-1, with 10 bases aligning to TRBD2. The CDR3 is 17 residues long. The V segment lost 5 bases and the J segment 0 bases; nucleotides outside the gene matches: 7. Germline assignment: CDR1 SGHNT and CDR2 YENEEA. The DNA for the CDR3 is TGTGCCAGCAGCCGAGCGGGGGGGCGAGGCTCCTACAATGAGCAGTTCTTC. Encoded protein: CASSRAGGRGSYNEQFF.

This clone was detected only once. The V gene is TRBV9, the J gene TRBJ2-5; tentative D call: TRBD1 (5 bases). Germline CDR1 is SGDLS and CDR2 is YYNGEE. This CDR3 region has 12 residues. The ends were cut back, 5 bases at V and 0 bases at J, with 5 bases in the middle. The CDR3 sequence is CASRGDQETQYF. Written as DNA, the CDR3 is TGTGCCAGCAGAGGGGACCAAGAGACCCAGTACTTC.